The 23 T cell receptor beta chains reported below all come from one sample, sequenced in a study of Graves' ophthalmopathy and Graves' hyperthyroidism. For repertoire sequencing, the TCR beta CDR3 regions were amplified from RNA transcripts. RT-PCR was first run with HTBI primers, then multiplex PCR in a second round. TCRdb re-called the multiplex PCR reads with MiXCR, one entry per CDR3 protein. The sample records over 200,000 distinct CDR3 sequences, under 30% being singletons. Sequenced sample: peripheral blood. Receptors were obtained from a man aged 50-60 years with Graves' ophthalmopathy.

This clonotype occurred many times. This chain uses TRBV7-6 with TRBJ2-7; D is perhaps TRBD2 (6 bases). This CDR3 is built from 14 residues. V dropped 6 bases and J dropped 9 bases, with 21 bases sitting between them. The germline V gene has CDR1 SGHVS and CDR2 FNYEAQ. The DNA of the CDR3 is TGTGCCAGCAGATCTAGGCGTCCGGGACTTGGGCAGTACTTC. Amino acids: CASRSRRPGLGQYF.

The J gene is TRBJ2-7, the V gene TRBV11-2, with 10 bases lining up with TRBD1. This CDR3 is 16 amino acids long. Germline V gene sequence: CDR1 SGHAT, CDR2 FQNNGV. V was clipped by 5 bases and J by 3 bases; unmatched bases: 10. CDR3 DNA sequence: TGTGCCAGCAGCAAGACCCGGGACAGGGGCCGCTACGAGCAGTACTTC. As protein: CASSKTRDRGRYEQYF.

Turning to this clonotype: The junction departs from the called germline gene at one end, perhaps through a read error. The chain has TRBV6-2 or TRBV6-3 and TRBJ2-7, with D possibly TRBD2 on 5 matching bases. The CDR3 is 13 residues long. Germline CDR1 MNHEY, CDR2 SVGEGT. The CDR3 reads CASSLSGDYGQYF. The CDR3 DNA follows: TGTGCCAGCAGTCTGTCGGGCGACTACGGGCAGTACTTC.

In its sample, this clonotype was seen many times. J is TRBJ1-3 and V is TRBV6-5, with D unclear. Germline lookup yields CDR1 MNHEY and CDR2 SVGAGI. The V and J ends lost 2 bases and 0 bases respectively, with 8 bases between them. This CDR3 spans 15 amino acids. The CDR3 region is CASSYVGFSGNTIYF. The CDR3 DNA sequence: TGTGCCAGCAGTTACGTTGGTTTCTCTGGAAACACCATATATTTT.

Ten or more counts support this clonotype. The CDR3: CASSSKPGGYTEAFF. CDR3 sequence (DNA): TGTGCCAGCAGCTCCAAGCCAGGGGGGTACACTGAAGCTTTCTTT. The chain couples TRBV11-2 to TRBJ1-1; 7 positions agree with TRBD1. The germline V gene has CDR1 SGHAT and CDR2 FQNNGV. V shed 4 bases, J shed 3 bases, and the junction held 8 bases outside the gene matches. The CDR3 has 15 residues.

This clonotype was observed many times. The chain links TRBV10-3 to TRBJ1-1; 10 nucleotides match TRBD1. Germline V lookup: CDR1 ENHRY, CDR2 SYGVKD. The J segment lost 8 bases and the V segment lost 5 bases, leaving 5 bases of the junction unmatched. CDR3 size: 13 residues. The CDR3 DNA reads TGTGCCATCAGTAGCGACAGGGGGCCCGAAGCTTTCTTT. It specifies CAISSDRGPEAFF.

The genes are TRBV7-2 and TRBJ2-7, with 9 bases aligning to TRBD2. The CDR3 runs 14 residues. Germline assignment: CDR1 SGHTA and CDR2 FQGNSA. The ends lost 5 bases at V and 6 bases at J; junction bases unmatched: 8. CDR3 DNA: TGTGCCAGCAGCATTGGGACTAGCAGTGCCGAGCAGTACTTC. Protein product: CASSIGTSSAEQYF.

This chain links TRBV11-2 with TRBJ2-7, with 7 bases that match TRBD2. The CDR3 contains 17 residues. V trimming: 1 base; J trimming: 0 bases; junction bases outside the gene matches: 9. Per the germline V gene, CDR1 is SGHAT and CDR2 is FQNNGV. As DNA, the CDR3 is TGTGCCAGCAGCTTAGGCCTCGCGGGGGTGCTCTCCTACGAGCAGTACTTC. As protein: CASSLGLAGVLSYEQYF.

This clonotype was picked up many times. The rearrangement joins TRBV6-2 or TRBV6-3 to TRBJ1-2; no firm D call. The V end lost 1 base, the J end lost 1 base, and 10 bases lay between the germline ends. Germline CDR1 is MNHEY and CDR2 is SVGEGT. There are 15 residues in the CDR3. The CDR3 reads CASSYFVAFNYGYTF. CDR3 nucleotide sequence: TGTGCCAGCAGTTACTTCGTCGCATTTAACTATGGCTACACCTTC.

Notes on this clonotype: Compared with germline, one end of the junction differs, possibly owing to a read error. The gene calls are TRBV10-3 and TRBJ2-7, with TRBD1 identical over 9 bases. CDR3 length: 12 amino acids. Germline CDR1 is ENHRY and CDR2 is SYGVKD. In nucleotides, the CDR3 is TGTGCCATCAGTGGGACAGGGGACGAGCGGTACTTC. Translated, it gives CAISGTGDERYF.

Comment on this clonotype: The conserved closing phenylalanine or tryptophan is absent in this CDR3, likely reflecting a read error. The V gene is TRBV27, the J gene TRBJ1-1, with a possible D match to TRBD1 (6 bases). CDR3 length: 14 residues. Germline CDR1 reads MNHEY; CDR2 reads SMNVEV (reference sequence). V was pared by 5 bases and J by 4 bases, with 14 bases between. The CDR3 nucleotides are TGTGCCAGCAGTACCACAGGGATGGGCACTGAAGCTTTCTCT. Encoded protein: CASSTTGMGTEAFS.

This chain connects TRBV19 to TRBJ2-5; possibly TRBD1 or TRBD2 for D (5 bases each). Germline CDR1 reads LNHDA; CDR2 reads SQIVND (reference sequence). The CDR3 spans 15 residues. V was trimmed by 6 bases and J by 6 bases, leaving 20 bases between them. CDR3 in DNA: TGTGCCAGTAGCCCCTACAACGCCGGGGCGAAGACCCAGTACTTC. Amino acid sequence: CASSPYNAGAKTQYF.

This clonotype was picked up many times. The rearrangement links TRBV18 to TRBJ1-3; D gene uncertain. In germline, CDR1 is KGHSH, CDR2 LQKENI. V was trimmed by 3 bases and J by 1 base, leaving 7 bases between them. The CDR3 sequence is 14 residues long. The CDR3 loop is CASSPGGSGNTIYF. As DNA, the CDR3 is TGTGCCAGCTCACCTGGAGGATCTGGAAACACCATATATTTT.

This clonotype was seen many times. The chain recombines TRBV20-1 with TRBJ2-7; unclear D gene. This CDR3 comprises 12 residues. V lost 5 bases to trimming and J lost 0 bases, with 8 bases between them. The germline gives CDR1 DFQATT, CDR2 SNEGSKA (reference sequence). The CDR3, as DNA: TGCAGTGCTCCTGACAACTCCTACGAGCAGTACTTC. It encodes CSAPDNSYEQYF.

The sample holds many counts of this clonotype. V gene TRBV20-1 combines with J gene TRBJ2-7; perhaps TRBD2 as D (5 bases). V dropped 1 base and J dropped 4 bases, with 17 bases sitting between them. The CDR3 has 15 residues. Germline V gene lookup returns CDR1 DFQATT and CDR2 SNEGSKA (reference sequence). The DNA for the CDR3 is TGCAGTGCTAGAGGCCGAACTAGTCTTAATTACGAGCAGTACTTC. Its translation is CSARGRTSLNYEQYF.

This clonotype has a count of ten or more. V usage is TRBV19 and J usage is TRBJ1-2; D remains ambiguous. The CDR3 length is 10 residues. V lost 6 bases and J 5 bases, leaving 4 bases between the germline ends. Per the germline V gene, CDR1 is LNHDA and CDR2 is SQIVND (reference sequence). CDR3 protein: CASSQYGYTF. The DNA of the CDR3 is TGTGCCAGTAGCCAATATGGCTACACCTTC.

This clonotype was detected many times. The chain uses TRBV28 and TRBJ2-2; 10 bases align to TRBD1. The junction had 6 bases not matched to a gene; V was cut back by 6 bases and J by 5 bases. The CDR3 is 15 amino acids. Germline V lookup: CDR1 MDHEN, CDR2 SYDVKM. DNA for the CDR3: TGTGCCAGCAGGGCGGGACAGGGGTCAACCGGGGAGCTGTTTTTT. Encoded protein: CASRAGQGSTGELFF.

This clonotype was detected many times. The genes are TRBV5-1 and TRBJ2-7, with a tentative D call TRBD1 (6 bases). CDR3 size: 14 residues. From germline, CDR1 is SGHRS and CDR2 YFSETQ. V was shortened by 2 bases and J by 0 bases, with 9 bases between the two germline ends. The CDR3 is CASSFEGGSYEQYF. The CDR3 coding sequence is TGCGCCAGCAGCTTTGAAGGGGGCTCCTACGAGCAGTACTTC.

This clonotype was observed at least ten times. V usage is TRBV7-8 and J usage is TRBJ1-6; D gene unclear. Germline values: CDR1 SGHVS, CDR2 FQNEAQ. V was pared by 1 base and J by 0 bases, with 4 bases between. The CDR3 sequence is 15 residues long. CDR3 in DNA: TGTGCCAGCAGCTTAGATAGCTCCTATAATTCACCCCTCCACTTT. Its protein is CASSLDSSYNSPLHF.

This sequence joins TRBV7-9 and TRBJ2-7; D might be TRBD2 (7 bases). Germline CDR1 is SEHNR and CDR2 is FQNEAQ (reference sequence). The V and J ends lost 7 bases and 0 bases respectively, with 13 bases between them. This CDR3 spans 14 amino acids. This chain's CDR3 is CASTQGGGSYEQYF. For the CDR3, the DNA is TGTGCCAGCACTCAGGGAGGGGGCTCCTACGAGCAGTACTTC.

Worth noting for this clonotype: The junction does not match germline at one end; this may be a read error. The chain is built from TRBV11-2 and TRBJ1-1; D is ambiguous. Per the germline V gene, CDR1 is SGHAT and CDR2 is FQNNGV. CDR3 length: 14 residues. The CDR3 is CASSLDLGSTVAFF. DNA of the CDR3: TGTGCCAGCAGCTTAGATCTGGGGAGCACTGTAGCTTTCTTT.

V is TRBV6-1 and J is TRBJ2-7; D not resolved. The length of the CDR3 is 12 residues. V lost 4 bases to trimming and J lost 3 bases, with 7 bases between them. In germline, CDR1 is MNHNS, CDR2 SASEGT. The CDR3 region is CASSAVVYEQYF. CDR3 nucleotides: TGTGCCAGCAGTGCCGTTGTCTACGAGCAGTACTTC.

This clonotype has ten or more counts. The chain uses TRBV12-3 or TRBV12-4 and TRBJ1-1; no clear D. Trimming removed 0 bases at V and 4 bases at J, with 9 bases between. The CDR3 sequence is 14 residues long. The CDR3 DNA reads TGTGCCAGCAGTTTAGCGCTACGCCCCACTGAAGCTTTCTTT. This encodes CASSLALRPTEAFF.